What follows describes a single TCR beta chain. Its antigen is not identified. This sample is part of a study of T cells after yellow fever vaccination. Study-level information: Low-cell-number fractions underwent preparation using SMART-Seq v4 Ultra Low Input.

TCRdb processed the 5' RACE reads anew with MiXCR; each CDR3 protein has one entry. The data contain a few hundred thousand distinct CDR3 sequences, 7% to 9% of them singletons. The junction had 7 bases not matched to a gene; V was cut back by 4 bases and J by 7 bases. CDR3 length equals 15 residues. CDR1 is SNHLY and CDR2 is FYNNEI in the germline V gene. Study-wide findings and caveats: Once the booster was given, most primary-vaccination clones reappeared, at 95% to 98% for CD4 and 88% for CD8.

The material was PBMCs, obtained more than 40 days after the first yellow fever vaccination. The chain uses TRBV2 and TRBJ1-5, with TRBD1 matching over 10 bases. This clonotype originated in a man younger than 35 who received the YFV17D yellow fever vaccine. CDR3 amino acids: CASSGDRGGSQPQHF. Written as DNA, the CDR3 is TGTGCCAGCAGTGGGGACAGGGGAGGGTCCCAGCCCCAGCATTTT.